This T cell receptor (beta chain) was identified during a study of shared clonotypes between healthy human individuals. General study points: Lower generation probabilities were found for non-shared clonotypes than for those shared by all four donors. Enrolling few donors narrowed the genetic and exposure-history diversity that was represented.

CD4+ cells underwent separation, giving CD45RA+ naive and CD45RA-negative memory subsets. Some clones are missing from TCRdb's copy, which holds only in-frame ones; the method was immunoSEQ multiplex PCR. The table records a few million clones, about 92% of them present only once. Germline V CDR1 and CDR2: MNHEY, SVGAGI. The CDR3 is made up of 14 amino acids. V was clipped by 5 bases and J by 7 bases, with 12 bases between them. About this clone: What it recognizes is unknown.

The chain joins TRBV6-5 to TRBJ1-6, with TRBD1 as a possible D gene (5 bases). The sample comprised naive CD4+ T cells sorted from blood. Indicated subset: CD45RA+ positively selected. This receptor was obtained from a man aged 18 to 29 in good health. The CDR3 DNA sequence: TGTGCCAGCAGTCGGGACGGAGGAAATTCACCCCTCCACTTT. It yields the protein CASSRDGGNSPLHF.